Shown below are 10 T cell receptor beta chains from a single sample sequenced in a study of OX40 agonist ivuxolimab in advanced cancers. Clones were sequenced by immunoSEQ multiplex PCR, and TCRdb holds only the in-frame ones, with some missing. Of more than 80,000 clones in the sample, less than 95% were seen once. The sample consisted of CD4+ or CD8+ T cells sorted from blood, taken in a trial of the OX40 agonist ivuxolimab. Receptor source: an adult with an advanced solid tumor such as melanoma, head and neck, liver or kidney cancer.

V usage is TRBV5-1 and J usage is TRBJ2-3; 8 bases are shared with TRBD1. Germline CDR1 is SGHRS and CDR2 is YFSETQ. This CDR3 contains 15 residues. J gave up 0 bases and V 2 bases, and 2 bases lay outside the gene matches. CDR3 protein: CASSLGDRSTDTQYF. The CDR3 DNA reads TGCGCCAGCAGCTTAGGGGACAGGAGCACAGATACGCAGTATTTT. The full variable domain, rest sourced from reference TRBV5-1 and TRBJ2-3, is KAGVTQTPRYLIKTRGQQVTLSCSPISGHRSVSWYQQTPGQGLQFLFEYFSETQRNKGNFPGRFSGRQFSNSRSEMNVSTLELGDSALYLCASSLGDRSTDTQYFGPGTRLTVL.

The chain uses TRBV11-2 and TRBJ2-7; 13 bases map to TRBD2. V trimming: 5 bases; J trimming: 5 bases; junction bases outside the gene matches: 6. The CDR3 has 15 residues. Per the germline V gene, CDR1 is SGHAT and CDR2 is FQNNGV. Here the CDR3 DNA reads TGTGCCAGCAGCACGGGACTAGCGGGACAAAACGAGCAGTACTTC. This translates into CASSTGLAGQNEQYF.

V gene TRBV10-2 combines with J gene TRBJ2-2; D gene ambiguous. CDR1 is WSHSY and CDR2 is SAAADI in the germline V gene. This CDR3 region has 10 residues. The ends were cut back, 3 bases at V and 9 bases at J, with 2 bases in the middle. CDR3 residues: CASSDRELFF. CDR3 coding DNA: TGCGCCAGCAGTGACAGGGAGCTGTTTTTT.

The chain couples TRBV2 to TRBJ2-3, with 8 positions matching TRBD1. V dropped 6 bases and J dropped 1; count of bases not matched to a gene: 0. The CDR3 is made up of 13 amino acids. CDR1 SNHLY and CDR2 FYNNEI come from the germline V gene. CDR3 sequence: CASRDRGTDTQYF. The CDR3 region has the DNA TGTGCCAGCAGGGACAGGGGCACAGATACGCAGTATTTT.

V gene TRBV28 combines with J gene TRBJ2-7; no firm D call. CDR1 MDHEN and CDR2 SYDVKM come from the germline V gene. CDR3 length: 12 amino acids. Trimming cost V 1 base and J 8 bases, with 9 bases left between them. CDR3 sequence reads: CASSLSDLQQYF. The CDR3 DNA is TGTGCCAGCAGTTTATCCGACTTGCAGCAGTACTTC.

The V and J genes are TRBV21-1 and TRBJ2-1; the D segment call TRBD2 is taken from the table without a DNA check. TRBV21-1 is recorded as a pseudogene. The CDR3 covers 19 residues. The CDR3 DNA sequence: TGTGCCAGCGCCACGCCCGCGCATTACGCACCGGGCTCCTACAATGAGCAGTTCTTC. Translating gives CASATPAHYAPGSYNEQFF.

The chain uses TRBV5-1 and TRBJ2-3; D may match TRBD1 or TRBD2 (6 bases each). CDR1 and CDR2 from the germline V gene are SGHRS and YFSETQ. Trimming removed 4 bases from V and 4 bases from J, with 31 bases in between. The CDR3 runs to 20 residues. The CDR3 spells CASSPRPPSDTPRGPDTQYF. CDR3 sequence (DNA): TGCGCCAGCAGCCCCCGACCCCCTAGCGACACACCCCGGGGGCCAGATACGCAGTATTTT.

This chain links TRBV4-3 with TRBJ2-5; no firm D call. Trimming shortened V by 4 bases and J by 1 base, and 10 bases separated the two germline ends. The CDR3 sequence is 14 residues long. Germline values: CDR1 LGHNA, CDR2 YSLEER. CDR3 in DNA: TGCGCCAGCAGCCTCGACAATCGCCAAGAGACCCAGTACTTC. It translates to CASSLDNRQETQYF.

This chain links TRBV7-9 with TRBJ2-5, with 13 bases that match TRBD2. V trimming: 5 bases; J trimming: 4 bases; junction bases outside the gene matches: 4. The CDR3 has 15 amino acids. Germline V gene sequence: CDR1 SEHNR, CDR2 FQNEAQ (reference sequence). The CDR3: CASSKGLAGRETQYF. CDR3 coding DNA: TGTGCCAGCAGCAAGGGACTAGCGGGAAGAGAGACCCAGTACTTC. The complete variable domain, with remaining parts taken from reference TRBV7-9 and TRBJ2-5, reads DTGVSQNPRHKITKRGQNVTFRCDPISEHNRLYWYRQTLGQGPEFLTYFQNEAQLEKSRLLSDRFSAERPKGSFSTLEIQRTEQGDSAMYLCASSKGLAGRETQYFGPGTRLLVL.

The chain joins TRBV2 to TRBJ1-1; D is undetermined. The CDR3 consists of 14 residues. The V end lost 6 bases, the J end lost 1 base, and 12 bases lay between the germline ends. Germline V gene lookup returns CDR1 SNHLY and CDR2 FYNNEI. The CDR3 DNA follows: TGTGCCAGCAGGCGTGACCTATGGAACACTGAAGCTTTCTTT. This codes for CASRRDLWNTEAFF.